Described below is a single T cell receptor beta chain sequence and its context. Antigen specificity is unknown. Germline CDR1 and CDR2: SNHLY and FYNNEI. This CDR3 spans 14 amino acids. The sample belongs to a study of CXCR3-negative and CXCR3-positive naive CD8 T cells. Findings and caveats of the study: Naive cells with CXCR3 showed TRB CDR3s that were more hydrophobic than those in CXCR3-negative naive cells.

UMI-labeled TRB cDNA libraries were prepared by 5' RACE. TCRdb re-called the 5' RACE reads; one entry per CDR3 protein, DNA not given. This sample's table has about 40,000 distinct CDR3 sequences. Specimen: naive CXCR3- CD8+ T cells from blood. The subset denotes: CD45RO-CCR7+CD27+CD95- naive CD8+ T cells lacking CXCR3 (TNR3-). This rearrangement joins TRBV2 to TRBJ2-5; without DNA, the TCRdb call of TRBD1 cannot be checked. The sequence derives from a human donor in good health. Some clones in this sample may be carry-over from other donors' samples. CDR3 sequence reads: CASSFPGTEETQYF.